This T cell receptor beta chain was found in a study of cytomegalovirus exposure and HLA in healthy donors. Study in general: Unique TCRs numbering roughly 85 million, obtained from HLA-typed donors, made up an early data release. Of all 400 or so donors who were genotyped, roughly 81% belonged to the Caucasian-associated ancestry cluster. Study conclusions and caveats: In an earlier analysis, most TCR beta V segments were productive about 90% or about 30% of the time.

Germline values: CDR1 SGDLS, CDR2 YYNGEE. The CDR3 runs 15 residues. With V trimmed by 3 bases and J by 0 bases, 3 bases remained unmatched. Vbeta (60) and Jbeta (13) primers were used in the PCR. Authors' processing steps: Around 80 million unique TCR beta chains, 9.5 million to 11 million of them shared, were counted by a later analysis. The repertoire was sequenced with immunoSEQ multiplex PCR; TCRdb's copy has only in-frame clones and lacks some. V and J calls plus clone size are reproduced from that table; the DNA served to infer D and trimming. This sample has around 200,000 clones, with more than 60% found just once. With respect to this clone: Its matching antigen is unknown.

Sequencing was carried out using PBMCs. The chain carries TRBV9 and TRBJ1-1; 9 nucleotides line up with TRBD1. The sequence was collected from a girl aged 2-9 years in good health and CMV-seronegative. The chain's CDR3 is CASSEQGAMNTEAFF. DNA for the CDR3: TGTGCCAGCAGCGAACAGGGGGCCATGAACACTGAAGCTTTCTTT. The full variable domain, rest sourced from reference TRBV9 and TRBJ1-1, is DSGVTQTPKHLITATGQRVTLRCSPRSGDLSVYWYQQSLDQGLQFLIQYYNGEERAKGNILERFSAQQFPDLHSELNLSSLELGDSALYFCASSEQGAMNTEAFFGQGTRLTVV.